This T cell receptor beta chain was documented in a study of blood T cell repertoires in COVID-19. Overall study context: Sources were T cells, B-cell-depleted T cells, or PBMCs; the material itself was cDNA or gDNA.

Assay used: immunoSEQ multiplex PCR; TCRdb lists only in-frame clones, some missing. The table has some 300,000 clones, about nine tenths seen once. The germline CDR1 and CDR2 sequences are MDHEN and SYDVKM. Trimming stripped 6 bases from V and 8 bases from J, with 16 bases between. The CDR3 is 13 residues long. The sequence was obtained from a woman aged 45 to 65 who had been exposed to COVID-19. The chain employs TRBV28 and TRBJ1-2, with a weak D call TRBD1 (5 bases). Sequencing used PBMCs or T cells enriched from blood (not recorded which). CDR3 sequence reads: CASSKIGALGYTF. The DNA for the CDR3 is TGTGCCAGCAGCAAAATAGGGGCGCTCGGCTACACCTTC.